These T cell receptor beta chains were read from a single sample in a study of blood T cell repertoires in COVID-19. This table comes from immunoSEQ multiplex PCR, and its TCRdb copy is limited to in-frame clones, with some not included. Of around 380,000 clones in the sample, around 87% were seen once. Sequencing input: PBMCs or T cells enriched from blood (not recorded which). The receptors were gathered from a man aged 25 to 40 who had recovered from COVID-19. The CDR3 runs from the conserved cysteine through the conserved F or W. Fields, in order: clone size, J gene, V gene, CDR3 protein. The listing skips clone size in some rows; elsewhere it reads once, few, many or a size class.

abundance: NA; j_gene: TRBJ1-5; v_gene: TRBV4-1; CDR3aa: CASSQERGSNQPQHF
abundance: NA; j_gene: TRBJ1-5; v_gene: TRBV6-5; CDR3aa: CASSYSLAGQPQHF
abundance: NA; j_gene: TRBJ1-4; v_gene: TRBV18; CDR3aa: CASSLRGLLSTNEKLFF
abundance: NA; j_gene: TRBJ1-1; v_gene: TRBV18; CDR3aa: CASSPPAVAEAFF
abundance: once; j_gene: TRBJ1-5; v_gene: TRBV6-5; CDR3aa: CASSYSSTSFQPQHF
abundance: NA; j_gene: TRBJ1-4; v_gene: TRBV6-6; CDR3aa: CASNPGDRASLFF
abundance: NA; j_gene: TRBJ1-2; v_gene: TRBV19; CDR3aa: CASTIGLLYGYTF
abundance: NA; j_gene: TRBJ1-2; v_gene: TRBV10-1; CDR3aa: CASSESPGKNYGYTF
abundance: NA; j_gene: TRBJ2-2; v_gene: TRBV6-5; CDR3aa: CASRRAGDPGELFF
abundance: once; j_gene: TRBJ1-3; v_gene: TRBV30; CDR3aa: CAWSVISGNTIYF
abundance: NA; j_gene: TRBJ1-1; v_gene: TRBV18; CDR3aa: CASSPTGGGIPTEAFF
abundance: NA; j_gene: TRBJ1-6; v_gene: TRBV19; CDR3aa: CASSSVYRSNSPLHF
abundance: NA; j_gene: TRBJ1-6; v_gene: TRBV27; CDR3aa: CASRRGTGFSNSPLHF
abundance: NA; j_gene: TRBJ1-2; v_gene: TRBV19; CDR3aa: CASSIGGHRGYTF
abundance: NA; j_gene: TRBJ2-2; v_gene: TRBV6-5; CDR3aa: CASSSPGQVNTGELFF
abundance: NA; j_gene: TRBJ1-1; v_gene: TRBV27; CDR3aa: CASSLSGRGGVENTEAFF
abundance: NA; j_gene: TRBJ1-5; v_gene: TRBV13; CDR3aa: CASSKTGTDQPQHF
abundance: NA; j_gene: TRBJ1-4; v_gene: TRBV7-9; CDR3aa: CASSPTSEKLFF
abundance: NA; j_gene: TRBJ2-6; v_gene: TRBV12-5; CDR3aa: CASGLSRGRPGANVLTF
abundance: NA; j_gene: TRBJ2-1; v_gene: TRBV7-3; CDR3aa: CASSLSGGPYNEQFF
abundance: NA; j_gene: TRBJ2-1; v_gene: TRBV27; CDR3aa: CASSLNRESYNEQFF
abundance: NA; j_gene: TRBJ1-2; v_gene: TRBV5-4; CDR3aa: CASSQGQDNYGYTF
abundance: NA; j_gene: TRBJ1-5; v_gene: TRBV5-8; CDR3aa: CASSDRGYSNQPQHF
abundance: NA; j_gene: TRBJ1-2; v_gene: TRBV2; CDR3aa: CASRRDRSYGYTF
abundance: NA; j_gene: TRBJ1-2; v_gene: TRBV4-1; CDR3aa: CASSQVTGVYGYTF
abundance: NA; j_gene: TRBJ1-1; v_gene: TRBV19; CDR3aa: CASARPRDSTEAFF